This T cell receptor beta chain was recovered during a study of PD-1 blockade in classical Hodgkin lymphoma. In the case of this clone: Its antigen is unknown.

Relapses following autologous stem cell transplantation were seen in all patients, with brentuximab vedotin exposure varying. Overall study results and limits: Baseline diversity was lower in partial responders and progressors than complete responders.

Losses at the gene ends were 10 bases for V and 1 base for J; bases not matched to a gene: 2. Germline V gene sequence: CDR1 ENHRY, CDR2 SYGVKD. The CDR3 is 12 residues long. The repertoire was sequenced with immunoSEQ multiplex PCR; TCRdb's copy has only in-frame clones and lacks some. The sample yields 75,000 to 100,000 clones, over 80% seen once. The receptor was derived from a human donor with classical Hodgkin lymphoma. The input for sequencing was peripheral blood mononuclear cells (PBMCs), taken at baseline. This chain connects TRBV10-3 to TRBJ2-5; 8 nucleotides line up with TRBD2. The CDR3 bases are TGTGCCACGGGGACTAGCCAAGAGACCCAGTACTTC. Translated: CATGTSQETQYF.